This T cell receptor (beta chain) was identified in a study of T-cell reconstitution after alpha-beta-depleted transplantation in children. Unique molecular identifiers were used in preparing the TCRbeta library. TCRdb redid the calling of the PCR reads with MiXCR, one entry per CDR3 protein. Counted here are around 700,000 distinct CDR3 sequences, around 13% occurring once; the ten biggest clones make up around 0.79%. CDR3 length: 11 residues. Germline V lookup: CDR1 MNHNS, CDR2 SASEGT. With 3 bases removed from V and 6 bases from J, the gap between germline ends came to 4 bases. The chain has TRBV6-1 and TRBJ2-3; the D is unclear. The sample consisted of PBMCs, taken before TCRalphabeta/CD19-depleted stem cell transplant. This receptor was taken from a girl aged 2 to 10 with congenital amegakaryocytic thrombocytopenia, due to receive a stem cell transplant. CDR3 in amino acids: CASSDWDTQYF. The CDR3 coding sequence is TGTGCCAGCAGTGACTGGGATACGCAGTATTTT.